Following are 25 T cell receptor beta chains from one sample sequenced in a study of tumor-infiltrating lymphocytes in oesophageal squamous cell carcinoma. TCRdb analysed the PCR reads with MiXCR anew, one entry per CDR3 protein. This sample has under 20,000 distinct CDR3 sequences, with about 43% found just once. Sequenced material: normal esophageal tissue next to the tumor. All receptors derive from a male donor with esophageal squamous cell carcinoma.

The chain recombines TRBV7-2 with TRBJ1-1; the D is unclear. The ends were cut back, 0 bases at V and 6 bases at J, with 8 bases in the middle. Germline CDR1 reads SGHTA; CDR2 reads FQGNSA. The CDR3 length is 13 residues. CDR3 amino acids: CASSLAPNSEAFF. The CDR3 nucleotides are TGTGCCAGCAGCTTAGCCCCCAACTCTGAAGCTTTCTTT.

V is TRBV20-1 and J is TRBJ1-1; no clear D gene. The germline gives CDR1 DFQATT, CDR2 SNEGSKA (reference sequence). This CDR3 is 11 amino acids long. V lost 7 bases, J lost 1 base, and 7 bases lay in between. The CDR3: CSGIRNTEAFF. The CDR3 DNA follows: TGCAGTGGGATAAGGAACACTGAAGCTTTCTTT.

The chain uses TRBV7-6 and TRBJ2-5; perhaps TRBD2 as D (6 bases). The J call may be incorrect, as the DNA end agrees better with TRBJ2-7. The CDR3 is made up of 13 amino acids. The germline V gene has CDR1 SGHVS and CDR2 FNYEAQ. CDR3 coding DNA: TGTGCCAGCAGCTTAGCGGGACTCAACGAGCAGTACTTC. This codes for CASSLAGLNEQYF.

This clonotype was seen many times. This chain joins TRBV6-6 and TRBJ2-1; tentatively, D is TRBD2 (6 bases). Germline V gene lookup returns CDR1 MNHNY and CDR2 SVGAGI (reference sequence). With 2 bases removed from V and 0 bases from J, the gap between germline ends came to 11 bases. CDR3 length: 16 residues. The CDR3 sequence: CASSYRTGGSYNEQFF. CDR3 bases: TGTGCCAGCAGTTACAGGACCGGGGGCTCCTACAATGAGCAGTTCTTC.

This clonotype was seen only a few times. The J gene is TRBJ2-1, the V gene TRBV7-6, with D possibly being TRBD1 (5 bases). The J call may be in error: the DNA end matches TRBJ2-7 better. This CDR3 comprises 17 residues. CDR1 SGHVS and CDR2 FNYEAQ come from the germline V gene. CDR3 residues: CASSFGAEFWKPYEQYF. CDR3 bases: TGTGCCAGCAGCTTTGGGGCCGAATTCTGGAAGCCCTACGAGCAGTACTTC.

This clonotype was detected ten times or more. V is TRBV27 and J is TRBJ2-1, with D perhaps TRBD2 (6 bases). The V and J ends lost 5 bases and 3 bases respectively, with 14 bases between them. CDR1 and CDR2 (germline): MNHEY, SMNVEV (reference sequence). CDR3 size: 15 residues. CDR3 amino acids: CASSARQAGYNEQFF. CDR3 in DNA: TGTGCCAGCAGTGCTCGACAAGCGGGCTACAATGAGCAGTTCTTC.

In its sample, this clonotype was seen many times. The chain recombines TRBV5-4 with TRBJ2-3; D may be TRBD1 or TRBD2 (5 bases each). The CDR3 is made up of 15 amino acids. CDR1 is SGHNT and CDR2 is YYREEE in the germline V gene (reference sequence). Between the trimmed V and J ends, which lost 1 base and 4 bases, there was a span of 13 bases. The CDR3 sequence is CASSLFWDGADTQYF. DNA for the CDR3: TGTGCCAGCAGCTTGTTCTGGGACGGGGCAGATACGCAGTATTTT.

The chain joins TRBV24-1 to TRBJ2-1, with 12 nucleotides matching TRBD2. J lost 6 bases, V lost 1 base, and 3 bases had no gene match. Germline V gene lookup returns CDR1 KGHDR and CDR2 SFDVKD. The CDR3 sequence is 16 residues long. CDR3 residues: CATSDLGLAGSNEQFF. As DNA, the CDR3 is TGTGCCACCAGTGATTTAGGACTAGCGGGGAGCAATGAGCAGTTCTTC.

This CDR3 is CASSPKTSGGVYEQYF. CDR3 in DNA: TGTGCCAGCAGCCCGAAGACTAGCGGGGGGGTCTACGAGCAGTACTTC. This sequence joins TRBV7-6 and TRBJ2-1, with 14 positions matching TRBD2. The DNA end is more similar to TRBJ2-7, so the J call may be wrong. Germline V lookup: CDR1 SGHVS, CDR2 FNYEAQ. The CDR3 runs 16 residues.

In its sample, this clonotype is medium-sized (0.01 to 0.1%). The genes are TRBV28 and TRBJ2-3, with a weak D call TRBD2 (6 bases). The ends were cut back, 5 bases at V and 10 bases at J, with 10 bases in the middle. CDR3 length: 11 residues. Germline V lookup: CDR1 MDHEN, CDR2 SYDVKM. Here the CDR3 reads CASSKTSAQYF. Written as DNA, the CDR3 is TGTGCCAGCAGTAAGACTAGTGCGCAGTATTTT.

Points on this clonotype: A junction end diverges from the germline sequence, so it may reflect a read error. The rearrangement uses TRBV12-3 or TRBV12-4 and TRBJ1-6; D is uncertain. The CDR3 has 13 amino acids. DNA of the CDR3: TGTGCCAGCTCCCCTAGCGGGAGTTACGAGCAGTACTTT. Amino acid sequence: CASSPSGSYEQYF.

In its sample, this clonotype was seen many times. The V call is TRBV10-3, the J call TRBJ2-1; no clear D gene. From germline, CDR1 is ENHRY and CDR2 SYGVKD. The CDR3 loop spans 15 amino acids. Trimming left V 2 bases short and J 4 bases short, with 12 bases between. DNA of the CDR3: TGTGCCATCAGTGAGAGTCAGTGGGTTTACAATGAGCAGTTCTTC. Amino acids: CAISESQWVYNEQFF.

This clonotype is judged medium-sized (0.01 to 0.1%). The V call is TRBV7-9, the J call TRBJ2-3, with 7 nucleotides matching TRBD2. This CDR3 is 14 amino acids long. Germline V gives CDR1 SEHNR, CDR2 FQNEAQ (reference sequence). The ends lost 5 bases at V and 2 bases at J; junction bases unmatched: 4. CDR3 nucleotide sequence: TGTGCCAGCAGCCCACTAGCGACCACAGATACGCAGTATTTT. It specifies CASSPLATTDTQYF.

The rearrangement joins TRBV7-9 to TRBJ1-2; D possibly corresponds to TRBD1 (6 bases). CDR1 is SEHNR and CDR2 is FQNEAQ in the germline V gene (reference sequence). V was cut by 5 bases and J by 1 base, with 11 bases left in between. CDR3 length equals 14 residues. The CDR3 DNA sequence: TGTGCCAGCAGCCAGGGACATGGTAACTATGGCTACACCTTC. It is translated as CASSQGHGNYGYTF.

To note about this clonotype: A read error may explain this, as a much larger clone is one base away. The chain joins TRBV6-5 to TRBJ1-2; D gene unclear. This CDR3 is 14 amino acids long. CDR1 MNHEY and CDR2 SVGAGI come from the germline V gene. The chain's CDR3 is CSSSPLGPRDGYTF. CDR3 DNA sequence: TGTTCCAGCAGCCCACTGGGTCCGAGGGATGGCTACACCTTC.

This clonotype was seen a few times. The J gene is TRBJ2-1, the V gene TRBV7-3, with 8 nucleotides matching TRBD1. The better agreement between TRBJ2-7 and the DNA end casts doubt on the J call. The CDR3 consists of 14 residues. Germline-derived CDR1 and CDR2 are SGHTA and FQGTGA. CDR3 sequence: CASSIGQGTYEQYF. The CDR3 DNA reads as TGTGCCAGCAGCATCGGACAGGGAACCTACGAGCAGTACTTC.

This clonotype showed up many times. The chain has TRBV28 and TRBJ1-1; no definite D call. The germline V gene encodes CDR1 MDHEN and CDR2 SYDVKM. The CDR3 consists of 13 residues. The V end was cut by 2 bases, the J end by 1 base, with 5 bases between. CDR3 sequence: CASSLAGNTEAFF. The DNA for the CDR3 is TGTGCCAGCAGTTTAGCAGGGAACACTGAAGCTTTCTTT.

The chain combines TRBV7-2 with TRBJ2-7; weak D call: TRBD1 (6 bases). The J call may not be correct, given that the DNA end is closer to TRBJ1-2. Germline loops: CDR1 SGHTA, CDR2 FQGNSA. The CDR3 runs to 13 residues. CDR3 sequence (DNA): TGTGCCAGCAGCTTAGACAGGGCCTATGGCTACACCTTC. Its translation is CASSLDRAYGYTF.

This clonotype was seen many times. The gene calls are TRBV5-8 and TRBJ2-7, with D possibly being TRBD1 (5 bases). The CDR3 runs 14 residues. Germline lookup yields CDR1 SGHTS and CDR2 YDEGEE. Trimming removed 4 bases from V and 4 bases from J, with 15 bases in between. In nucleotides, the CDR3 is TGTGCCAGCAGCCAAGACAGAGTACCTTACGAGCAGTACTTC. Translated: CASSQDRVPYEQYF.

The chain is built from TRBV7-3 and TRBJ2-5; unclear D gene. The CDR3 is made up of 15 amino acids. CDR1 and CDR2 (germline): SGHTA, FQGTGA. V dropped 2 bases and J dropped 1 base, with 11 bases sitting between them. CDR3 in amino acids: CASSLFAGFQETQYF. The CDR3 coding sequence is TGTGCCAGCAGCTTATTTGCCGGCTTCCAAGAGACCCAGTACTTC.

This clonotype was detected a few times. CDR3 in DNA: TGTGCCAGTAGTATGACGGCTAATTCACCCCTCCACTTT. It yields the protein CASSMTANSPLHF. The gene calls are TRBV19 and TRBJ1-6; D uncertain. The CDR3 totals 13 residues. Trimming removed 3 bases from V and 6 bases from J, with 6 bases in between. Germline lookup yields CDR1 LNHDA and CDR2 SQIVND (reference sequence).

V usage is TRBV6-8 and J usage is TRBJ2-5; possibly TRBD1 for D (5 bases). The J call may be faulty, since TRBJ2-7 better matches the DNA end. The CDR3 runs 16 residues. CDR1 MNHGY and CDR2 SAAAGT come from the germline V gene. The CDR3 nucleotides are TGTGCCAGCAGTCTGGACGGGCAGGGTCGAACCTACGAGCAGTACTTC. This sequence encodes CASSLDGQGRTYEQYF.

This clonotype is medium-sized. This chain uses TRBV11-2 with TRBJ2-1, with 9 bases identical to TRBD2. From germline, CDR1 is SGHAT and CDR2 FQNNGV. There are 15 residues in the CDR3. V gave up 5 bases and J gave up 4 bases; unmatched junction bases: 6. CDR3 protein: CASSMTSGNYNEQFF. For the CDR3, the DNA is TGTGCCAGCAGCATGACTAGCGGTAATTACAATGAGCAGTTCTTC. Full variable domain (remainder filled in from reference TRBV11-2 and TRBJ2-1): EAGVAQSPRYKIIEKRQSVAFWCNPISGHATLYWYQQILGQGPKLLIQFQNNGVVDDSQLPKDRFSAERLKGVDSTLKIQPAKLEDSAVYLCASSMTSGNYNEQFFGPGTRLTVL.

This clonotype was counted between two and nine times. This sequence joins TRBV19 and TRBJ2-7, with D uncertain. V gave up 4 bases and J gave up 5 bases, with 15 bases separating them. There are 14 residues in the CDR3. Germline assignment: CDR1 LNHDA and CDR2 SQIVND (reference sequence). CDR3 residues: CASSKTVYGDEQYF. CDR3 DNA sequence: TGTGCCAGTAGTAAGACCGTATACGGTGACGAGCAGTACTTC.

CDR3: CASSWSGRHPSGANVLTF. As DNA, the CDR3 is TGCGCCAGCAGCTGGTCAGGGCGACACCCCTCTGGGGCCAACGTCCTGACTTTC. The chain uses TRBV5-1 and TRBJ2-6, with D possibly TRBD1 on 5 matching bases. The germline CDR1 and CDR2 sequences are SGHRS and YFSETQ. Deletions cut 3 bases from V and 0 bases from J, with 16 bases between. The CDR3 contains 18 residues. Drawing the rest from reference TRBV5-1 and TRBJ2-6, the complete variable domain is KAGVTQTPRYLIKTRGQQVTLSCSPISGHRSVSWYQQTPGQGLQFLFEYFSETQRNKGNFPGRFSGRQFSNSRSEMNVSTLELGDSALYLCASSWSGRHPSGANVLTFGAGSRLTVL.